This TCR beta chain appears in the sequencing data of a study of lung T cells in sarcoidosis with Löfgren's syndrome. About the research overall: Repertoire analyses centered on Löfgren's syndrome patients.

General observations from the study: In alpha-beta pairs, TRAV12-1 favored TRBV2, and their CDR3s were homologous. Versus controls, Löfgren's syndrome patients reportedly showed TRAV12-1 and TRBV2 as most expanded.

One entry per CDR3 protein results from TCRdb running MiXCR on the reads. The data contain approximately 19,000 distinct CDR3 sequences, about a fifth of them seen just once; the ten biggest clones take up around 4.1%. The CDR3 has 13 amino acids. The V and J ends lost 6 bases and 2 bases respectively, with 11 bases between them. CDR1 MNHNS and CDR2 SASEGT come from the germline V gene. Ten or more counts support this clonotype. Its target is not known. The chain carries TRBV6-1 and TRBJ2-7; the D gene is possibly TRBD1 (6 bases). Sequencing was done on a sample of CD4+ T cells from PBMCs. The clonotype was recovered from a human donor with sarcoidosis (Löfgren's syndrome or another form), or a control subject (not recorded which). The DNA for the CDR3 is TGTGCCAGCAGGGAACAGGGAACCTACGAGCAGTACTTC. Translated: CASREQGTYEQYF.